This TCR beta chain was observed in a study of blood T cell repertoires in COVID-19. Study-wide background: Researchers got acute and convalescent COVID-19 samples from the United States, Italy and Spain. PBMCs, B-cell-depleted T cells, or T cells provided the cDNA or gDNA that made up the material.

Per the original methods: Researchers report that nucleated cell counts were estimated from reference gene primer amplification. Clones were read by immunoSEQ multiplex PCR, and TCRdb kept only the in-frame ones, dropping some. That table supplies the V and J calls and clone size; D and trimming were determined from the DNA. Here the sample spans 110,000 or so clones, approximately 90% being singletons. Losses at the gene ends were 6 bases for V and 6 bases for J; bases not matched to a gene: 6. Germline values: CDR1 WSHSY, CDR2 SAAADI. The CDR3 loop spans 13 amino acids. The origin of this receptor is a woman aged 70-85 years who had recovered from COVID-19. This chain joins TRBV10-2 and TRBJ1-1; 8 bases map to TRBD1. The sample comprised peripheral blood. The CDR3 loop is CASSRTGLAEAFF. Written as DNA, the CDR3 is TGCGCCAGCAGCAGGACAGGGTTGGCTGAAGCTTTCTTT.